This T cell receptor beta chain was documented in a study of naive and memory T cell subsets. Overall study results and limits: A few larger clonotypes appeared in naive repertoires, especially CD8, possibly memory cells re-expressing CD45RA.

As concerns this clonotype: Its antigen is still unknown.

Both TRBC1 and TRBC2 were covered by a beta constant-region primer of two equimolar oligonucleotides. The ligated cDNA underwent four PCR rounds using SP2 and nested alpha and beta constant-region primers. TCRdb fed the UMI-ligation and nested PCR reads into MiXCR, producing one record per CDR3 protein. The sample contains 150,000 or so distinct CDR3 sequences, roughly 22% of which appear only once. CMV status came from CD4+ T cell IFNgamma after overnight CMV lysate stimulation of fresh PBMCs. Cells stained for CD3, CD4, CD8, CD45RA, CD27 and viability were sorted into four CD45RA/CD27 subsets. What was sequenced was naive CD4+ T cells from blood. This sequence was found in a human donor in good health.

This CDR3 reads CASSLGWGRRSPLHF. CDR3 coding DNA: TGTGCCAGCAGTCTCGGATGGGGACGAAGATCACCCCTCCACTTT. J is TRBJ1-6 and V is TRBV28, with a tentative D call TRBD1 (5 bases). Germline assignment: CDR1 MDHEN and CDR2 SYDVKM. CDR3 size: 15 residues. V was shortened by 5 bases and J by 10 bases, with 18 bases between the two germline ends.